This TCR beta chain was retrieved from a study of OX40 agonist ivuxolimab in advanced cancers. For the study at large: Prior anti-PD-1, anti-PD-L1 or anti-CTLA-4 therapy did not bar entry, and approximately 40% had some.

Some clones are missing from TCRdb's copy, which holds only in-frame ones; the method was immunoSEQ multiplex PCR. The repertoire holds about 73,000 clones, with 80% to 90% as singletons. Germline lookup yields CDR1 ENHRY and CDR2 SYGVKD. This CDR3 has 11 residues. V was shortened by 10 bases and J by 5 bases, with 11 bases between the two germline ends. The sample here was CD4+ or CD8+ T cells sorted from blood, taken in a trial of the OX40 agonist ivuxolimab. The clonotype originates from an adult with an advanced solid tumor such as melanoma, head and neck, liver or kidney cancer. The chain links TRBV10-3 to TRBJ1-1; D not certain. The CDR3 region has the DNA TGTGCCACCGGGCCGAGGACTGAAGCTTTCTTT. This encodes CATGPRTEAFF.